One and the same sample provided the 20 T cell receptor beta chains below, sequenced in a study of T cells in localized non-small cell lung cancer. The table came from immunoSEQ multiplex PCR; TCRdb's copy has only in-frame clones and leaves some out. The sample yields some 21,000 clones, over 75% seen once. The sample here was peripheral blood, taken before any cancer treatment. The receptors were sampled from a man between 35 and 75 years old with stage I lung adenocarcinoma.

V usage is TRBV19 and J usage is TRBJ1-1; 8 nucleotides agree with TRBD1. The CDR3 is made up of 15 amino acids. After removal of 3 bases from V and 4 bases from J, the junction contained 7 bases not matched to a gene. Germline CDR1 and CDR2: LNHDA and SQIVND (reference sequence). The CDR3 sequence is CASSMVFGTGTEAFF. CDR3 sequence (DNA): TGTGCCAGTAGTATGGTATTTGGGACAGGCACTGAAGCTTTCTTT.

A single count supports this clone. V usage is TRBV25-1 and J usage is TRBJ2-3; possibly TRBD1 for D (5 bases). This CDR3 has 16 residues. Trimming took 2 bases from V and 7 from J, leaving 19 bases between them. Germline loops: CDR1 MGHDK, CDR2 SYGVNS. CDR3 bases: TGTGCCAGCAGTGAACAAACCTGGGGCAAGGGAAATACGCAGTATTTT. Translation gives CASSEQTWGKGNTQYF.

The V call is TRBV21-1, the J call TRBJ2-1; the DNA was not compared with TRBD2, the D call given in the table. TRBV21-1 is tagged as a pseudogene. The CDR3 is 17 amino acids. The CDR3 region is CASSNEGGGLANDEQFF. CDR3 bases: TGTGCCAGCAGCAATGAAGGTGGAGGACTAGCGAATGATGAGCAGTTCTTC.

The J gene is TRBJ2-5, the V gene TRBV30; D is perhaps TRBD2 (5 bases). Between the trimmed V and J ends, which lost 2 bases and 7 bases, there was a span of 14 bases. The germline gives CDR1 GTSNPN, CDR2 SVGIG (reference sequence). The CDR3 is 13 residues long. CDR3: CAWSPGVRGTQYF. DNA of the CDR3: TGTGCCTGGAGTCCAGGAGTCCGGGGGACCCAGTACTTC.

The chain carries TRBV19 and TRBJ2-2, with D unclear. Germline values: CDR1 LNHDA, CDR2 SQIVND (reference sequence). This CDR3 comprises 17 residues. V lost 4 bases to trimming and J lost 0 bases, with 15 bases between them. The CDR3 protein is CASSNGFGRSNTGELFF. CDR3 bases: TGTGCCAGTAGTAATGGGTTCGGCAGGTCGAACACCGGGGAGCTGTTTTTT.

V and J are TRBV11-2 and TRBJ2-3; TRBD2 agrees at 11 bases. This CDR3 has 19 amino acids. Germline V gene data show CDR1 as SGHAT and CDR2 as FQNNGV. V was pared by 4 bases and J by 7 bases, with 19 bases of the junction left unmatched. Here the CDR3 DNA reads TGTGCCAGCAGCTATTTTACGATACTAGCGGGAGACCCCAAGAATACGCAGTATTTT. It translates to CASSYFTILAGDPKNTQYF. The full variable domain, its missing parts supplied by reference TRBV11-2 and TRBJ2-3, is EAGVAQSPRYKIIEKRQSVAFWCNPISGHATLYWYQQILGQGPKLLIQFQNNGVVDDSQLPKDRFSAERLKGVDSTLKIQPAKLEDSAVYLCASSYFTILAGDPKNTQYFGPGTRLTVL.

The chain carries TRBV6-1 and TRBJ1-2, with 7 bases matching TRBD1. Germline V gene data show CDR1 as MNHNS and CDR2 as SASEGT. J gave up 5 bases and V 6 bases, and 9 bases lay outside the gene matches. The CDR3 has 14 residues. CDR3 coding DNA: TGTGCCAGCAGGGAAAGGGACAGTTCATATGGCTACACCTTC. Its protein product is CASRERDSSYGYTF.

J is TRBJ1-1 and V is TRBV4-1, with 7 bases fitting TRBD1. Germline V gene lookup returns CDR1 MGHRA and CDR2 YSYEKL. The CDR3 spans 15 residues. J was trimmed by 3 bases and V by 1 base; bases with no gene match: 5. CDR3 protein: CASSQAGQVHTEAFF. CDR3 coding DNA: TGCGCCAGCAGCCAAGCCGGACAGGTTCACACTGAAGCTTTCTTT.

The chain carries TRBV6-6 and TRBJ1-2; D may be TRBD1 (5 bases). Trimming shortened V by 5 bases and J by 8 bases, and 18 bases separated the two germline ends. The germline V gene encodes CDR1 MNHNY and CDR2 SVGAGI (reference sequence). The CDR3 runs 14 residues. The CDR3 region is CASSEGQTGGGYTF. In DNA form, the CDR3 reads TGTGCCAGCAGTGAGGGCCAGACCGGGGGAGGCTACACCTTC.

The chain is built from TRBV5-4 and TRBJ2-1; D is unclear. Germline CDR1 is SGHNT and CDR2 is YYREEE (reference sequence). V lost 2 bases to trimming and J lost 5 bases, with 8 bases between them. CDR3 size: 13 residues. CDR3 protein: CASSFTADNEQFF. CDR3 in DNA: TGTGCCAGCAGCTTCACGGCGGACAATGAGCAGTTCTTC.

The genes are TRBV4-1 and TRBJ2-7; D gene uncertain. Germline assignment: CDR1 MGHRA and CDR2 YSYEKL. The CDR3 runs 17 residues. Trimming took off 4 bases at V and 7 bases at J, with 26 bases between the two ends. CDR3 sequence (DNA): TGCGCCAGCAGCCTTCGGCTGGCAGACACCCACCTGGGTGAGCAGTACTTC. Protein product: CASSLRLADTHLGEQYF.

This clone was detected only a few times. The chain couples TRBV9 to TRBJ1-2; 8 bases are a match to TRBD1. Germline assignment: CDR1 SGDLS and CDR2 YYNGEE. The CDR3 is 17 amino acids. V lost 0 bases and J lost 2; bases outside the gene matches: 9. The chain's CDR3 is CASSVASGQGSNYGYTF. The DNA of the CDR3 is TGTGCCAGCAGCGTAGCTTCCGGACAGGGCTCGAACTATGGCTACACCTTC.

The chain uses TRBV5-1 and TRBJ1-2; D is possibly TRBD1 (6 bases). The length of the CDR3 is 14 residues. The V end lost 4 bases, the J end lost 4 bases, and 14 bases lay between the germline ends. Per the germline V gene, CDR1 is SGHRS and CDR2 is YFSETQ. The CDR3 nucleotides are TGCGCCAGCAGCGGAGGGGGGGAACCCTATGGCTACACCTTC. This translates into CASSGGGEPYGYTF.

V gene TRBV2 combines with J gene TRBJ1-1; perhaps TRBD1 as D (5 bases). Germline V gene sequence: CDR1 SNHLY, CDR2 FYNNEI. V lost 8 bases and J 5 bases, leaving 9 bases between the germline ends. This CDR3 comprises 11 residues. The CDR3 here is CASGRGTEAFF. CDR3 sequence (DNA): TGTGCCAGCGGGAGGGGAACTGAAGCTTTCTTT.

The chain carries TRBV6-5 and TRBJ2-3; D assignment may be TRBD1 or TRBD2 (6 bases each). Germline V lookup: CDR1 MNHEY, CDR2 SVGAGI. V was pared by 4 bases and J by 6 bases, with 17 bases between. The CDR3 has 15 amino acids. Here the CDR3 DNA reads TGTGCCAGCAGTTCCCCACAGGGTCGGGGGGATACGCAGTATTTT. It is translated as CASSSPQGRGDTQYF.

V usage is TRBV10-3 and J usage is TRBJ2-7; D uncertain. CDR1 is ENHRY, CDR2 SYGVKD, per germline. The CDR3 extends over 13 amino acids. Trimming pared 0 bases from V and 9 bases from J, leaving 12 bases between. CDR3 residues: CAISESDGLGQYF. In nucleotides, the CDR3 is TGTGCCATCAGTGAGTCGGACGGATTAGGGCAGTACTTC.

The rearrangement uses TRBV4-1 and TRBJ2-1; D may be TRBD2 (6 bases). In germline, CDR1 is MGHRA, CDR2 YSYEKL. Trimming stripped 3 bases from V and 8 bases from J, with 11 bases between. The CDR3 is 13 residues long. The DNA of the CDR3 is TGCGCCAGCAGCCACCGGGGCGGGGATGAGCAGTTCTTC. Its protein is CASSHRGGDEQFF.

V usage is TRBV28 and J usage is TRBJ2-7; D is perhaps TRBD1 (8 bases). This CDR3 is 16 amino acids long. Germline assignment: CDR1 MDHEN and CDR2 SYDVKM. V shed 6 bases and J shed 5 bases, with 23 bases lying between them. Here the CDR3 DNA reads TGTGCCAGCAGCACCGGGGGGACAGGTGGTAGAAACGAGCAGTACTTC. This sequence encodes CASSTGGTGGRNEQYF.

This clone was found once. The gene calls are TRBV19 and TRBJ2-7; the match to TRBD2 covers 7 bases. This CDR3 is 17 amino acids long. Per the germline V gene, CDR1 is LNHDA and CDR2 is SQIVND (reference sequence). V lost 3 bases to trimming and J lost 1 base; unmatched junction nucleotides: 12. This CDR3 is CASSMVTSAGMSYEQYF. DNA for the CDR3: TGTGCCAGTAGTATGGTAACTAGCGCAGGGATGTCCTACGAGCAGTACTTC. The full variable domain, in which reference TRBV19 and TRBJ2-7 provide the parts outside the CDR3, is DGGITQSPKYLFRKEGQNVTLSCEQNLNHDAMYWYRQDPGQGLRLIYYSQIVNDFQKGDIAEGYSVSREKKESFPLTVTSAQKNPTAFYLCASSMVTSAGMSYEQYFGPGTRLTVT.

In its sample, this clone was seen a few times. The chain carries TRBV7-2 and TRBJ2-1; possibly TRBD1 for D (5 bases). Germline CDR1 and CDR2: SGHTA and FQGNSA. CDR3 length: 13 amino acids. The ends were cut back, 5 bases at V and 16 bases at J, with 21 bases in the middle. The CDR3 DNA reads TGTGCCAGCAGCGAGTTCCCTAGGGGTCACGTATTCTTC. As protein: CASSEFPRGHVFF.